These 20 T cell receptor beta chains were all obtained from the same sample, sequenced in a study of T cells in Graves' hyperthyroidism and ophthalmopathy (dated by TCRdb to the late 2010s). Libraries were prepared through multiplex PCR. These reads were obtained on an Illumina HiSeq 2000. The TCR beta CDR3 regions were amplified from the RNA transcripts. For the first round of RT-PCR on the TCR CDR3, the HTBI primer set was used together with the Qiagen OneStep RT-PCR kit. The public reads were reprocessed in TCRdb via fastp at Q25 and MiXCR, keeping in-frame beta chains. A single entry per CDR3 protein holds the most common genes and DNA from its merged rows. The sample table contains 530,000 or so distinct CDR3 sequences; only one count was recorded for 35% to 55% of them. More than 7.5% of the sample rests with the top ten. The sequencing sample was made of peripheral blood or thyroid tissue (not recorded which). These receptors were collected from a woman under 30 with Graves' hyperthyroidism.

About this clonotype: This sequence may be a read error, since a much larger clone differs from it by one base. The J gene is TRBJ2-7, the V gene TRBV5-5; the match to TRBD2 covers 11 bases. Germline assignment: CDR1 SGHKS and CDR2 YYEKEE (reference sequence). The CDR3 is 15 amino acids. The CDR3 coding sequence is TGTGCCGGCAGCATACTAGCGGGAGTAGGGTACGAGCAGTACTTC. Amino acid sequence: CAGSILAGVGYEQYF.

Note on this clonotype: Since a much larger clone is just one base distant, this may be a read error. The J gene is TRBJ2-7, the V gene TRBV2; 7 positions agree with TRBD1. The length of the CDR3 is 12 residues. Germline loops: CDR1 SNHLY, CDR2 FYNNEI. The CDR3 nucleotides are TGTGCCAGCCAGGACAGGTTCTACGGGCAGTACTTC. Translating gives CASQDRFYGQYF.

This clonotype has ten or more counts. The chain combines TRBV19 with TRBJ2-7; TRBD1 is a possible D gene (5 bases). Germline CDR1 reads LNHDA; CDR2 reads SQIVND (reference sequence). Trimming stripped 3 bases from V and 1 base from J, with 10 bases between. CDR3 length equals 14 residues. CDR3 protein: CASSITGVSYEQYF. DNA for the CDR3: TGTGCCAGTAGTATCACAGGCGTTTCCTACGAGCAGTACTTC. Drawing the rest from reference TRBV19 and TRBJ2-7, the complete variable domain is DGGITQSPKYLFRKEGQNVTLSCEQNLNHDAMYWYRQDPGQGLRLIYYSQIVNDFQKGDIAEGYSVSREKKESFPLTVTSAQKNPTAFYLCASSITGVSYEQYFGPGTRLTVT.

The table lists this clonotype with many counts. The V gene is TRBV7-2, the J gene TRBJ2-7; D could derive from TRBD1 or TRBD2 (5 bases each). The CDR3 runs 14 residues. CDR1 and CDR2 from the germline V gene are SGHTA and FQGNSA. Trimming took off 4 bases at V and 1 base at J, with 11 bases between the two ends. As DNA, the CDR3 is TGTGCCAGCAGCTCCCCGGGGCTGTCCTACGAGCAGTACTTC. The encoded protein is CASSSPGLSYEQYF.

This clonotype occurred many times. The CDR3 loop reads CASIRKERGDEQYF. The CDR3 nucleotides are TGTGCCAGCATCCGAAAGGAAAGGGGGGACGAGCAGTACTTC. This chain connects TRBV6-5 to TRBJ2-7, with D perhaps assigned TRBD1 or TRBD2 (6 bases each). Deletions cut 7 bases from V and 5 bases from J, with 18 bases between. The germline gives CDR1 MNHEY, CDR2 SVGAGI. The CDR3 has 14 residues.

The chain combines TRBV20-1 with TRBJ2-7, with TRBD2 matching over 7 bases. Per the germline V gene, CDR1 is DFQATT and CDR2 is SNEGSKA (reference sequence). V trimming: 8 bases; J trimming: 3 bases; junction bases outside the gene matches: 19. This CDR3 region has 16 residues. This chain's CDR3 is CSYPGGSAGDFYEQYF. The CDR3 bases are TGCAGTTACCCCGGGGGTAGCGCGGGGGACTTCTACGAGCAGTACTTC.

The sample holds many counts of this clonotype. The CDR3 sequence: CASSLTWQEALYGYTF. The CDR3 bases are TGTGCCAGCAGCTTAACCTGGCAGGAAGCCCTCTATGGCTACACCTTC. This chain joins TRBV7-2 and TRBJ1-2; D is unclear. V lost 2 bases, J lost 4 bases, and 17 bases lay in between. The CDR3 sequence is 16 residues long. Germline V gene lookup returns CDR1 SGHTA and CDR2 FQGNSA.

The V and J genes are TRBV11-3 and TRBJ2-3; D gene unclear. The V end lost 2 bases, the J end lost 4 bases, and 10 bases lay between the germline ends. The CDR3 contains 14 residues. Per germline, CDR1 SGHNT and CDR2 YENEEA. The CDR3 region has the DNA TGTGCCAGCAGCTTAACCAGCCCCCCAGATACGCAGTATTTT. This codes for CASSLTSPPDTQYF.

CDR3 coding DNA: TGTGCCAGCAGAGGGACCGGCTCACCAGACGCAGATACGCAGTATTTT. Amino acid sequence: CASRGTGSPDADTQYF. The chain couples TRBV2 to TRBJ2-3; the D call may be TRBD1 or TRBD2 (5 bases each). The germline V and J ends were trimmed by 6 bases and 4 bases, with 20 bases remaining between them. CDR1 SNHLY and CDR2 FYNNEI come from the germline V gene. This CDR3 spans 16 amino acids. Filled out from reference TRBV2 and TRBJ2-3, the complete variable domain reads EPEVTQTPSHQVTQMGQEVILRCVPISNHLYFYWYRQILGQKVEFLVSFYNNEISEKSEIFDDQFSVERPDGSNFTLKIRSTKLEDSAMYFCASRGTGSPDADTQYFGPGTRLTVL.

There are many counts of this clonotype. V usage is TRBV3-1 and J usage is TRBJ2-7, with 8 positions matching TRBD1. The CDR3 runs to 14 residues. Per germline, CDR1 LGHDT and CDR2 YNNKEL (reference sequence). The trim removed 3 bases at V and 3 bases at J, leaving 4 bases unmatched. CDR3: CASSHDRGFYEQYF. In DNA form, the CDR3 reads TGTGCCAGCAGCCACGACAGGGGATTCTACGAGCAGTACTTC.

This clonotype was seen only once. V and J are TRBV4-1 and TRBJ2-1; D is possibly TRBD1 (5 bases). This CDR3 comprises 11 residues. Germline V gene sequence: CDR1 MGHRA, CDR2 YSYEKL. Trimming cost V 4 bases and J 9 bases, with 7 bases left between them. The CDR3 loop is CASSLDSEQFF. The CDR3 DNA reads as TGCGCCAGCAGCCTCGACAGTGAGCAGTTCTTC.

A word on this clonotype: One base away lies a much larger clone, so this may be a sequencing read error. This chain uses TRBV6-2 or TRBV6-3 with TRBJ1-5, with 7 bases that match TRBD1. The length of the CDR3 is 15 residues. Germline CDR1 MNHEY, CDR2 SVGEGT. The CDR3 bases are TGTGCCAGCAGAATGACAGGGCGGGGAAATCAGCCCCGGCATTTT. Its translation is CASRMTGRGNQPRHF.

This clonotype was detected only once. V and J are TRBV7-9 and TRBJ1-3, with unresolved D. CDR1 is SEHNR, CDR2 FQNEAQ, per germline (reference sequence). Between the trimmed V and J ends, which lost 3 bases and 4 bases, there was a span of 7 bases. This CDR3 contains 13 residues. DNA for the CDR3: TGTGCCAGCAGCTTGCCTAGGGGAAACACCATATATTTT. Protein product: CASSLPRGNTIYF.

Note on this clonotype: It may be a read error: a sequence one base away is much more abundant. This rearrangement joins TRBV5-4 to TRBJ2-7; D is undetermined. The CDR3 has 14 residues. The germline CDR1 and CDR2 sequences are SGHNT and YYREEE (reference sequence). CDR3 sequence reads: CASSLWGSSIERYF. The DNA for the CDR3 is TGTGCCAGCAGCTTGTGGGGTAGCTCCATCGAGCGGTACTTC. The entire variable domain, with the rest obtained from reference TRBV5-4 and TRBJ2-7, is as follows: ETGVTQSPTHLIKTRGQQVTLRCSSQSGHNTVSWYQQALGQGPQFIFQYYREEENGRGNFPPRFSGLQFPNYSSELNVNALELDDSALYLCASSLWGSSIERYFGPGTRLTVT.

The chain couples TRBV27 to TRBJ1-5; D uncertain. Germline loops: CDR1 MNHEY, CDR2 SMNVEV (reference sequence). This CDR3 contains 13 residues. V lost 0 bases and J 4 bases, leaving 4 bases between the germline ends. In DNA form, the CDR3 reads TGTGCCAGCAGTTTATCCTTAAATCAGCCCCAGCATTTT. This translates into CASSLSLNQPQHF.

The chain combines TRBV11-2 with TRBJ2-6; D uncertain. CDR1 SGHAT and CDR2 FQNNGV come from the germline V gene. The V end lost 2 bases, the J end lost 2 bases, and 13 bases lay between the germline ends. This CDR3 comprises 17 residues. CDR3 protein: CASSLSARNTGANVLTF. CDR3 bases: TGTGCCAGCAGCTTAAGTGCGAGGAACACTGGGGCCAACGTCCTGACTTTC. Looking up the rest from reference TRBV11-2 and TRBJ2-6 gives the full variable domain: EAGVAQSPRYKIIEKRQSVAFWCNPISGHATLYWYQQILGQGPKLLIQFQNNGVVDDSQLPKDRFSAERLKGVDSTLKIQPAKLEDSAVYLCASSLSARNTGANVLTFGAGSRLTVL.

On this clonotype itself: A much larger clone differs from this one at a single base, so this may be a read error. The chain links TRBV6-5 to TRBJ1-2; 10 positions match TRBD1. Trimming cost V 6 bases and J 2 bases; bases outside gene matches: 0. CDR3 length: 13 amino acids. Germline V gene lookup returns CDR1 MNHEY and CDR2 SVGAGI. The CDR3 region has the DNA TGTGCCAGCAGGGGACAGGGGAACTATGGCTACACCTTC. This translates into CASRGQGNYGYTF.

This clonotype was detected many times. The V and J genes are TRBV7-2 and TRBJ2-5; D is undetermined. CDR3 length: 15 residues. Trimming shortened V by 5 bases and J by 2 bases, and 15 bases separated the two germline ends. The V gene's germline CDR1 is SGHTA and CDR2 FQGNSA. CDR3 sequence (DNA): TGTGCCAGCAGCCTAGGCTTGTGGGATCAAGAGACCCAGTACTTC. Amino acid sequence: CASSLGLWDQETQYF.

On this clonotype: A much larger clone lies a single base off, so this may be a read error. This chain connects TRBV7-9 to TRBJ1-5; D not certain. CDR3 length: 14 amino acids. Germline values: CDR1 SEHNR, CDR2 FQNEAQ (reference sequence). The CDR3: CASSLAGSGQPKHF. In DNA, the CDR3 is TGTGCCAGCAGCTTAGCAGGGTCCGGTCAGCCCAAGCATTTT. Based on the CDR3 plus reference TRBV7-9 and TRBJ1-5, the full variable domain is DTGVSQNPRHKITKRGQNVTFRCDPISEHNRLYWYRQTLGQGPEFLTYFQNEAQLEKSRLLSDRFSAERPKGSFSTLEIQRTEQGDSAMYLCASSLAGSGQPKHFGDGTRLSIL.

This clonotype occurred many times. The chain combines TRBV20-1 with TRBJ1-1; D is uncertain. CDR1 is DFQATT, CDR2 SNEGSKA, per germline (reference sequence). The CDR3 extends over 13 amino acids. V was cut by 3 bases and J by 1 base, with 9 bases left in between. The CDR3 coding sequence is TGCAGTGCTAGGGGAGGAGGGAACACTGAAGCTTTCTTT. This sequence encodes CSARGGGNTEAFF.